This TCR beta chain was sequenced during a study of radiation and T cells in renal cell carcinoma. Clones were sequenced by immunoSEQ multiplex PCR, and TCRdb holds only the in-frame ones, with some missing. The table records 18,000 or so clones, roughly 60% of them present only once. The V and J ends lost 6 bases and 6 bases respectively, with 17 bases between them. The CDR3 contains 14 residues. Per the germline V gene, CDR1 is MDHEN and CDR2 is SYDVKM. Noted treatment: treatment-naive control, cytoreductive nephrectomy. The sequences come from tumor tissue, collected from a patient whose treatment was nephrectomy without radiotherapy. The TCR comes from a man aged 45-65 years with renal cell carcinoma. The chain links TRBV28 to TRBJ1-2; the D gene is possibly TRBD1 (5 bases). The CDR3 region is CASRLGDRGHGYTF. In DNA, the CDR3 is TGTGCCAGCAGGCTGGGGGACCGGGGCCATGGCTACACCTTC.